This T cell receptor (beta chain) was documented in a study of blood T cells in healthy people across ages. Then a second PCR, running roughly 6 to 12 cycles, was carried out with a sample-barcoded 5' primer and a J-beta primer mix. TCRdb fed the 5' RACE reads into MiXCR, producing one record per CDR3 protein. This sample yields hundreds of thousands of distinct CDR3 sequences, of which roughly 44% are seen a single time; about a fifth belongs to the top ten. Germline CDR1 reads SGHDT; CDR2 reads YYEEEE. This CDR3 contains 15 residues. V lost 3 bases, J lost 2 bases, and 14 bases lay in between. The clonotype was recovered from a man aged 55 to 70 in good health. The V gene is TRBV5-6, the J gene TRBJ2-5; no reliable D call. The sample taken for sequencing was blood. CDR3 sequence: CASSSERLLQETQYF. The CDR3 bases are TGTGCCAGCAGCTCGGAGAGGCTCCTACAAGAGACCCAGTACTTC.